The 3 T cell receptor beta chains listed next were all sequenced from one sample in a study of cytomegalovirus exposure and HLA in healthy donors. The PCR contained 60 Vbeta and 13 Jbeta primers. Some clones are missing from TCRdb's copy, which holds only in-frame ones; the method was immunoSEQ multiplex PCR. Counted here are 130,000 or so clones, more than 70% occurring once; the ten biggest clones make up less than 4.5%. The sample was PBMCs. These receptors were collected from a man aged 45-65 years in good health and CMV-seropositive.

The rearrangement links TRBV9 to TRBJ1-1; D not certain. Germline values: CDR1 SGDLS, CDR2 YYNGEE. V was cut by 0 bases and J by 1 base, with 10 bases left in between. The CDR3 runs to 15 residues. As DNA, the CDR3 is TGTGCCAGCAGCGTAGCCCAACCAGGGAACACTGAAGCTTTCTTT. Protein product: CASSVAQPGNTEAFF.

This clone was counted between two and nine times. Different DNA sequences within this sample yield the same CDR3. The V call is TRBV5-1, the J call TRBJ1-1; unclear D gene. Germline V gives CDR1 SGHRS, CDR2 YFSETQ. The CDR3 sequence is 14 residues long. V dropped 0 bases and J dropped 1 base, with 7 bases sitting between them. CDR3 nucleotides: TGCGCCAGCAGCTTGGAAGGAGGGAACACTGAAGCTTTCTTT. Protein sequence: CASSLEGGNTEAFF. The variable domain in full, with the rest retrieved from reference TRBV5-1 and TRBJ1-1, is KAGVTQTPRYLIKTRGQQVTLSCSPISGHRSVSWYQQTPGQGLQFLFEYFSETQRNKGNFPGRFSGRQFSNSRSEMNVSTLELGDSALYLCASSLEGGNTEAFFGQGTRLTVV.

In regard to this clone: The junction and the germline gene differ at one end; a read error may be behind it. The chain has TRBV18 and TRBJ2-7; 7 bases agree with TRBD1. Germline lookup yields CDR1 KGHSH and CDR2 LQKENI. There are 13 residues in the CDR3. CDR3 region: CASSPLTGEEQYF. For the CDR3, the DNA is TGTGCCAGCTCCCCACTCACAGGGGAAGAGCAGTACTTC.